This T cell receptor beta chain is drawn from a study of OX40 agonist ivuxolimab in advanced cancers. Study at large: Ivuxolimab was delivered to patients intravenously every 2 weeks at doses spanning 0.01 to 10 mg/kg.

This clone was seen a single time. Prior autoimmune disease or systemic immunosuppression barred patients. J lost 0 bases, V lost 4 bases, and 9 bases had no gene match. The germline V gene has CDR1 SGDLS and CDR2 YYNGEE. This CDR3 region has 19 residues. The method was immunoSEQ multiplex PCR; TCRdb's version includes in-frame clones alone and lacks a portion of them. Found here are about 110,000 clones, 75% to 95% of them singletons; the top ten hold 0.66%. The receptor's source is an adult with an advanced solid tumor such as melanoma, head and neck, liver or kidney cancer. The rearrangement uses TRBV9 and TRBJ2-1, with 14 bases aligning to TRBD2. Source: CD4+ or CD8+ T cells sorted from blood, taken in a trial of the OX40 agonist ivuxolimab. Here the CDR3 reads CASSRLAGGLTSSYNEQFF. CDR3 DNA: TGTGCCAGCAGCAGACTAGCGGGGGGGCTTACGAGCTCCTACAATGAGCAGTTCTTC.